Sequencing of this T cell receptor beta chain was carried out in a study of blood T cell repertoires in COVID-19. Study summary: Samples taken during acute and convalescent COVID-19 were collected in the United States, Italy and Spain. From T cells, B-cell-depleted T cells, or PBMCs came the material, which was cDNA or gDNA.

A note on this clone: The same CDR3 arises from other DNA sequences in this sample as well.

V was shortened by 9 bases and J by 2 bases, with 14 bases between the two germline ends. This CDR3 has 14 residues. CDR1 LNHDA and CDR2 SQIVND come from the germline V gene (reference sequence). In the source study's methods: Cell counts per sample came from amplifying reference gene primers. Sequencing was performed with immunoSEQ multiplex PCR; in TCRdb, only in-frame clones are kept and a portion is missing. That table supplies the V and J calls and clone size; D and trimming were determined from the DNA. Of hundreds of thousands of clones in the sample, 85% to 90% were seen once. The chain joins TRBV19 to TRBJ1-5; D is possibly TRBD1 (5 bases). The sequenced sample consisted of peripheral blood. This clonotype originated in a man in his fifties or sixties with acute or convalescent COVID-19. As DNA, the CDR3 is TGTGCCAGCAACCGGGGGGAAGGCAATCAGCCCCAGCATTTT. It is translated as CASNRGEGNQPQHF.